The entry that follows covers one TCR beta chain sequence. Its antigen is unidentified. Here immunoSEQ multiplex PCR was the method, and the copy in TCRdb shows in-frame clones only, minus some. The table has 99,000 or so clones, over 75% seen once. Germline CDR1 reads SGHRS; CDR2 reads YFSETQ. V lost 0 bases, J lost 6 bases, and 15 bases lay in between. This CDR3 region has 16 residues. This entry comes from a study of T cell responses to AZD1222 COVID-19 vaccine. General study points: Compared with day 0, the breadth and depth of the Spike-specific TCR repertoire rose significantly after two doses of AZD1222. Clonal diversity was possibly underestimated, and the donors were mostly white British, with more females.

This chain uses TRBV5-1 with TRBJ1-4; weak D call: TRBD1 (5 bases). This material consisted of peripheral blood, taken on day 0 of AZD1222 vaccination. This TCR derives from an adult in good health. The CDR3 nucleotides are TGCGCCAGCAGCTTGGCCTACGGGACCGCCCATGAAAAACTGTTTTTT. As protein: CASSLAYGTAHEKLFF.